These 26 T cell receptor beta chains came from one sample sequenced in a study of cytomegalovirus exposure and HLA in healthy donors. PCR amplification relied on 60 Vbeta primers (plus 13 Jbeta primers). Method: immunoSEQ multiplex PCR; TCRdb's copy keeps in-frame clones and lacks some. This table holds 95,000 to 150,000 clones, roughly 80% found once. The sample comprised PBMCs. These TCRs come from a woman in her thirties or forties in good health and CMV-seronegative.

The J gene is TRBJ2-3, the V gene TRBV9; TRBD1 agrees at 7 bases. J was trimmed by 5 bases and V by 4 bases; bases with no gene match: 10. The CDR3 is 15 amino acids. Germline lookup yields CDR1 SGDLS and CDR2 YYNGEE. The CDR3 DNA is TGTGCCAGCAGCCCCAGCGACAGGGTCGGAGATACGCAGTATTTT. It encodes CASSPSDRVGDTQYF.

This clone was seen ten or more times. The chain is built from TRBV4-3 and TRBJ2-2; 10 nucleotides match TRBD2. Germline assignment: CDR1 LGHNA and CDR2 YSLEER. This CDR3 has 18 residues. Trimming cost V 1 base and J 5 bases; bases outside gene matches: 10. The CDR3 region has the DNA TGCGCCAGCAGCCAAGGTCCCCTAGCGGGAGTCGGGACCGGGGAGCTGTTTTTT. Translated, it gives CASSQGPLAGVGTGELFF.

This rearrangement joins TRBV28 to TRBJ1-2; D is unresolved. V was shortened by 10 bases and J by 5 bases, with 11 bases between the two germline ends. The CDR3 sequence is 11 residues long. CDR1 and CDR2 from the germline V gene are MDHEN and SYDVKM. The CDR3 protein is CATSRFYGYTF. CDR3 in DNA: TGTGCCACCAGCCGGTTTTATGGCTACACCTTC.

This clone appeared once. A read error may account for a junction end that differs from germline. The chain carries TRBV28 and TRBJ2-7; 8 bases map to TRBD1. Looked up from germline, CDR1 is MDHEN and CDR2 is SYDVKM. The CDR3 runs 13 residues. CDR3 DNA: TGTGCCAGCAGTAGACAGGGGCTGCACGAGCAGTGCTTC. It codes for CASSRQGLHEQCF.

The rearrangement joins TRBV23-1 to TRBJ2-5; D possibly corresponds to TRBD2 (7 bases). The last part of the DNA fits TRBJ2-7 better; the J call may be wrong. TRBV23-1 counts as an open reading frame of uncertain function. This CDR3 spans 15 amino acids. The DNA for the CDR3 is TGCGCCAGCAGTCTACCCATCGGGGGGCGCCACGAGCAGTACTTC. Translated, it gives CASSLPIGGRHEQYF.

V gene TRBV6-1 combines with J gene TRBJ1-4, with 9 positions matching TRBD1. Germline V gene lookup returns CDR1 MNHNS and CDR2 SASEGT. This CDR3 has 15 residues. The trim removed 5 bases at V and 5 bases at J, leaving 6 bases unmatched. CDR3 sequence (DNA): TGTGCCAGCAGTAAGGGACAGGGATACAATGAAAAACTGTTTTTT. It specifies CASSKGQGYNEKLFF.

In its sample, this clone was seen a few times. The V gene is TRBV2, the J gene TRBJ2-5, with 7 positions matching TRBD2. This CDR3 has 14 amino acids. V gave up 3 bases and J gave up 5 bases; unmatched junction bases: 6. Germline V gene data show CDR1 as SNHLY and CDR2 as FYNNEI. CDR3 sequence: CASSDRREVETQYF. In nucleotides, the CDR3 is TGTGCCAGCAGTGATAGACGGGAGGTGGAGACCCAGTACTTC.

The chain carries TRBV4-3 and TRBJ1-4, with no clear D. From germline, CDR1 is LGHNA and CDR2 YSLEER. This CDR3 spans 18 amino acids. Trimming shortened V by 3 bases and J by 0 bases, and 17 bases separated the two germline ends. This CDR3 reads CASSHTAGTSTTNEKLFF. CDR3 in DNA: TGCGCCAGCAGCCATACCGCGGGCACTTCGACAACTAATGAAAAACTGTTTTTT.

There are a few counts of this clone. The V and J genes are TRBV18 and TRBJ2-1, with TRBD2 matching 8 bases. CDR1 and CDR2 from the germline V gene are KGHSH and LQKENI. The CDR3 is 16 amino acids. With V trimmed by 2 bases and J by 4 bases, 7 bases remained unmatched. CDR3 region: CASSPGVGGGYNEQFF. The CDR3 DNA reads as TGTGCCAGCTCACCAGGAGTCGGGGGGGGTTACAATGAGCAGTTCTTC.

This CDR3 reads CASRPGTGGLYEQFF. CDR3 DNA sequence: TGTGCCAGCAGGCCCGGGACAGGGGGCCTCTATGAGCAGTTCTTC. The chain has TRBV6-5 and TRBJ2-1; 12 bases are a match to TRBD1. The junction had 8 bases not matched to a gene; V was cut back by 6 bases and J by 8 bases. The CDR3 extends over 15 amino acids. Looked up from germline, CDR1 is MNHEY and CDR2 is SVGAGI.

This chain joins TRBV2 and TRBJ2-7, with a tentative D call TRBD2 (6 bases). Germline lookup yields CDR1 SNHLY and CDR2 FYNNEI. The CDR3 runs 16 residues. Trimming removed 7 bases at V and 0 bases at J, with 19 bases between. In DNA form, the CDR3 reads TGTGCCAGCACTTTTATAGTAGCGGCCAGCTCCTACGAGCAGTACTTC. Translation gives CASTFIVAASSYEQYF.

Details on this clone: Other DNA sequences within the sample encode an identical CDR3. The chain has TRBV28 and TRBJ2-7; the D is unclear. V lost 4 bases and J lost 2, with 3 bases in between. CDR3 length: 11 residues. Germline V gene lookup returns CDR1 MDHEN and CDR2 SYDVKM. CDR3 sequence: CASSSTYEQYF. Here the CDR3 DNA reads TGTGCCAGCAGTTCAACCTACGAGCAGTACTTC.

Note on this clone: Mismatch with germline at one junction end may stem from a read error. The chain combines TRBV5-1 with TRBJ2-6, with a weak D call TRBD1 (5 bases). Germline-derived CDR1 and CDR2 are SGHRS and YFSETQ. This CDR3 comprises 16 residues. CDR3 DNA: TGCGCCAGCAGCTTGGGGGCGTCTGATGGGGCCAACGGCCTGACTTTC. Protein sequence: CASSLGASDGANGLTF.

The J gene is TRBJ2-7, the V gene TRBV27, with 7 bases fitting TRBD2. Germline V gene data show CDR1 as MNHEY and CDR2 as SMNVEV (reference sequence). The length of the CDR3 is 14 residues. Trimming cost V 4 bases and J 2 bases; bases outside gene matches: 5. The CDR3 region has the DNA TGTGCCAGCAGTTCTCCGAGCGGGACCTACGAGCAGTACTTC. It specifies CASSSPSGTYEQYF.

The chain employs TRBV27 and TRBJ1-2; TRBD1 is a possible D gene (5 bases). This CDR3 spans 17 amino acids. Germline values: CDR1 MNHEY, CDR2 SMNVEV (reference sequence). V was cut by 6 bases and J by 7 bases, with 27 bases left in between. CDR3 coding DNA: TGTGCCAGCAGCCGAACCGTCCAGGGTATTGTGGGGGGTGGCTACACCTTC. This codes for CASSRTVQGIVGGGYTF.

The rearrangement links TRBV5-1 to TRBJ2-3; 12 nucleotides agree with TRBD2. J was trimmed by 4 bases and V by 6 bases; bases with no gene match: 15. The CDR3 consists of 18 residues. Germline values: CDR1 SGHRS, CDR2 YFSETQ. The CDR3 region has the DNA TGCGCCAGCACTCCGGGACAGCGGACTAGCGGGGAGGCAGATACGCAGTATTTT. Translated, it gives CASTPGQRTSGEADTQYF.

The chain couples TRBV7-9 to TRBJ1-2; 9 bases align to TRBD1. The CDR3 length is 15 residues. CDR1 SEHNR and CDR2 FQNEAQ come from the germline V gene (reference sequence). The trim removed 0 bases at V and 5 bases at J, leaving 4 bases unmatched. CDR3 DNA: TGTGCCAGCAGCTTAGCTCCGGACAGGGGATATGGCTACACCTTC. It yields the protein CASSLAPDRGYGYTF.

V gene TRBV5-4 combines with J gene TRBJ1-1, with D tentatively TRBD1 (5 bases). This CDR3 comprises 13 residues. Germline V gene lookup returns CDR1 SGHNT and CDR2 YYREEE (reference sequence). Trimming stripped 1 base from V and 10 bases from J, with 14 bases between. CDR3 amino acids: CASSLWASGVAFF. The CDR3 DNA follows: TGTGCCAGCAGCTTGTGGGCCTCGGGGGTAGCTTTCTTT.

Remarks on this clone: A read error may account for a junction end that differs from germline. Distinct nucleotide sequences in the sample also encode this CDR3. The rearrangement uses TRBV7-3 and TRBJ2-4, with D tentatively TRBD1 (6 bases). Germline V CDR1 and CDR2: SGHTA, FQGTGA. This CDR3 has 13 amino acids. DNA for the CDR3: TGTGCCAGCAGCAAGGACAGTCAAAACATTCAGTACTTT. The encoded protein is CASSKDSQNIQYF.

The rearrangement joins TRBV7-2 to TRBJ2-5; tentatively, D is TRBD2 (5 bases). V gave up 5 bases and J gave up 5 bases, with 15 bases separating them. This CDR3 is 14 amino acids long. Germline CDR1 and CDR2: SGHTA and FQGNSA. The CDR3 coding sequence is TGTGCCAGCAGCGCGGACTCGTCTAGGGAGACCCAGTACTTC. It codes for CASSADSSRETQYF.

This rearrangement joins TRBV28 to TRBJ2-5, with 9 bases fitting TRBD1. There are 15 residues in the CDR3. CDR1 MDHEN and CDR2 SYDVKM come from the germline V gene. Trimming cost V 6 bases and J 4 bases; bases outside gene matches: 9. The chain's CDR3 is CASSLLGGQGETQYF. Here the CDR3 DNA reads TGTGCCAGCAGCTTACTCGGGGGACAGGGAGAGACCCAGTACTTC.

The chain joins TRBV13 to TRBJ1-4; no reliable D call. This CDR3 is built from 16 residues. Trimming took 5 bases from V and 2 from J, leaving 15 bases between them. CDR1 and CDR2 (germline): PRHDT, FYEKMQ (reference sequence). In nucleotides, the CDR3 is TGTGCCAGCAGCGAACGAGCCGGAGAGACTAATGAAAAACTGTTTTTT. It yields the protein CASSERAGETNEKLFF.

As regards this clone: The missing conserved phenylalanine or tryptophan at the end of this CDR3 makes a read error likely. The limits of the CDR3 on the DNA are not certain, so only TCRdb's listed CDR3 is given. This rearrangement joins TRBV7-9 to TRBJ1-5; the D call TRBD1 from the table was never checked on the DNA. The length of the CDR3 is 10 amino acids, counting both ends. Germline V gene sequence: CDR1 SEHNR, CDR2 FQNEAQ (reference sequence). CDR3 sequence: CASSSLKQGQ.

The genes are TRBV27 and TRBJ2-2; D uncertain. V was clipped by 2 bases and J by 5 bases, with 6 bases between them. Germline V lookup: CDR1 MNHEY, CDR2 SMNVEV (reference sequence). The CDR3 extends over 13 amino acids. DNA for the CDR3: TGTGCCAGCAGTTTACAGGAAACCGGGGAGCTGTTTTTT. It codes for CASSLQETGELFF.

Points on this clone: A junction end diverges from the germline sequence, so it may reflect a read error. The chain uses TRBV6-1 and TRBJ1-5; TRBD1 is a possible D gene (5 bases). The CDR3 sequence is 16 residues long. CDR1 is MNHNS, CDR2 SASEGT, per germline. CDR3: CASSQARGVWNQPQHF. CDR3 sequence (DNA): TGTGCCAGCAGTCAAGCGCGGGGGGTGTGGAATCAGCCCCAGCATTTT.

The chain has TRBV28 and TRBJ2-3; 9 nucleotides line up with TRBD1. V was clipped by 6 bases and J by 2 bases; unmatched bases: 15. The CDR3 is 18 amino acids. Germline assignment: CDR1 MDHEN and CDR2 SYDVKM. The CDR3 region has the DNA TGTGCCAGCAGCCGCTGGGGACAGGGAGTCGAGTTCACAGATACGCAGTATTTT. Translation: CASSRWGQGVEFTDTQYF. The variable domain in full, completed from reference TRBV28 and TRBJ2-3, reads DVKVTQSSRYLVKRTGEKVFLECVQDMDHENMFWYRQDPGLGLRLIYFSYDVKMKEKGDIPEGYSVSREKKERFSLILESASTNQTSMYLCASSRWGQGVEFTDTQYFGPGTRLTVL.